The entry below describes one T cell receptor (beta chain). Its target is not known. TCRdb reprocessed the 5' RACE reads and stores each CDR3 protein as one record, lacking DNA. With about 370,000 distinct CDR3 sequences in the sample, the ten largest clones hold about 11%. The record originates from a study of T cells expressing NK-cell markers. Study-wide context: One of the eight sequenced donors was seronegative, whereas the other seven were HCMV-seropositive. Study-wide results and caveats: Of the CD8+ T cells in roughly 6 donors, roughly 1.0-7.0% belonged to dominant NKG2C+ clonotypes. Several donors likewise had their CD3+CD56-NKG2C+ fraction led by these clonotypes. It remained uncertain whether the expanded NKG2C+ T cell clones were specific for HCMV antigens.

Germline V lookup: CDR1 DFQATT, CDR2 SNEGSKA (reference sequence). The CDR3 sequence is 17 residues long. Sequenced: blood T cells: a sorted CD56 or NKG2C T cell subset, CD4+ or CD8+ T cells, or bulk PBMC T cells (not recorded which). The sequence was obtained from a woman aged 45-65 years in good health. V and J are TRBV20-1 and TRBJ2-1; TCRdb designates TRBD2, a call that cannot be tested without DNA. The CDR3 sequence is CSARDMEEGSSYNEQFF.